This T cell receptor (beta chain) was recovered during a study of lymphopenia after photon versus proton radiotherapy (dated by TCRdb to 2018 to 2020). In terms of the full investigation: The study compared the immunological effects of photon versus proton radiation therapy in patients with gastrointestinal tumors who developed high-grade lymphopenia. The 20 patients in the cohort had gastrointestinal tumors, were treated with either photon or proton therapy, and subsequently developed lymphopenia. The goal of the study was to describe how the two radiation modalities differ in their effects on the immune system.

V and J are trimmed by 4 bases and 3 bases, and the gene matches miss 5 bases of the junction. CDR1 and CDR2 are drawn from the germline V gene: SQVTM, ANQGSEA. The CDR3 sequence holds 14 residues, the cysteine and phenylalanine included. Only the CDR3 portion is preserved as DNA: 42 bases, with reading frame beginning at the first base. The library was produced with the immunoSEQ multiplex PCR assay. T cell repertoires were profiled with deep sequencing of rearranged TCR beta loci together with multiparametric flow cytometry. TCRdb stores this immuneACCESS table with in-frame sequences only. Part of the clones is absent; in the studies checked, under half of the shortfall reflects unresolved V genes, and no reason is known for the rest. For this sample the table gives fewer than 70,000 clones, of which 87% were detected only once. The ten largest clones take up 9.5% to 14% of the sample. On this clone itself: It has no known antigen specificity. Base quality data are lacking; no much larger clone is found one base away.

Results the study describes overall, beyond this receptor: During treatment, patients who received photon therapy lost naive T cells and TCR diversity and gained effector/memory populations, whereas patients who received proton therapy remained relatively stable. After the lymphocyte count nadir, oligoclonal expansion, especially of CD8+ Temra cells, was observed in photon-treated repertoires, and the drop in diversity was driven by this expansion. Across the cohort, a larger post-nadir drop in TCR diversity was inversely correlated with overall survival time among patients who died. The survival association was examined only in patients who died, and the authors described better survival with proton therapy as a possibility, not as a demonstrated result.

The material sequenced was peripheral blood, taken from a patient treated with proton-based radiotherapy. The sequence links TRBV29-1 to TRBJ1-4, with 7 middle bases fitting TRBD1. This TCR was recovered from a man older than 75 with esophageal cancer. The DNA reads TGCAGCGTTGTAGGGGGCGCGGCTAATGAAAAACTGTTTTTT. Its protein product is CSVVGGAANEKLFF.